This is a list of T cell receptor beta chains from one sample in a study of blood T cell repertoires in COVID-19. Profiling relied on immunoSEQ multiplex PCR, and the TCRdb table lists in-frame clones only, not all of them. The sample has roughly 220,000 clones; about 90% are singletons. The sample was PBMCs or T cells enriched from blood (not recorded which). The source is a woman aged 45 to 65 with acute COVID-19. Both conserved end residues are part of each CDR3. A D gene is named only where the DNA matches it firmly. For some rows the clone size is stated as once, few or many, or as a class when expanded; others skip it.

d_call,j_call,v_call,clone_size,cdr3_nt,cdr3_aa
TRBD1,TRBJ2-7,TRBV28,-,TGTGCCACCCAGGGGGCCCACGAGCAGTACTTC,CATQGAHEQYF
TRBD1,TRBJ2-5,TRBV9,-,TGTGCCAGCAGCTTGAGGACAGGGGAAGAGACCCAGTACTTC,CASSLRTGEETQYF
TRBD2,TRBJ2-2,TRBV7-9,-,TGTGCCAGCATCTCCTCGGGACTAGCGGGACCCGGGGAGCTGTTTTTT,CASISSGLAGPGELFF
-,TRBJ2-3,TRBV24-1,-,TGTGCCACCAAACGGGGTAGCACAGATACGCAGTATTTT,CATKRGSTDTQYF
TRBD2,TRBJ2-1,TRBV9,-,TGTGCCAGCAGCGGACTAGCGGGATTCAATGAGCAGTTCTTC,CASSGLAGFNEQFF
-,TRBJ2-1,TRBV29-1,-,TGCAGCGTTCCGGAGCGAAGACCCTACAATGAGCAGTTCTTC,CSVPERRPYNEQFF
-,TRBJ1-1,TRBV7-9,-,TGTGCCAGCAGCTTTTTGGGCCCCACTGAAGCTTTCTTT,CASSFLGPTEAFF
TRBD2,TRBJ2-3,TRBV28,-,TGTGCCAGCAGTCCCGGCGGGAGCCTCACAGATACGCAGTATTTT,CASSPGGSLTDTQYF
TRBD1,TRBJ1-2,TRBV27,-,TGTGCCAGCAGTGAACCGGGACAGGGGGTCTATGGCTACACCTTC,CASSEPGQGVYGYTF
-,TRBJ2-4,TRBV3-1/TRBV3-2,once,TGTGCCAGCAGCCAAGGACTAGCCAAAAACATTCAGTACTTC,CASSQGLAKNIQYF
-,TRBJ2-1,TRBV25-1,-,TGTGCCAGCAGTGAGCTAGGTTCGACCTACAATGAGCAGTTCTTC,CASSELGSTYNEQFF
-,TRBJ1-3,TRBV28,-,TGTGCCAGCAGTTTAATTGGTCCACCAGGCTCTGGAAACACCATATATTTT,CASSLIGPPGSGNTIYF
TRBD2,TRBJ2-7,TRBV2,-,TGTGCCAGCAGTGAAGCGCGAGGTTGGGACCCCAGGGAGGGCGAGCAGTACTTC,CASSEARGWDPREGEQYF
-,TRBJ2-7,TRBV5-1,-,TGCGCCAGCAGCTTGAGTCTGGGCGGGCCCATCTACGAGCAGTACTTC,CASSLSLGGPIYEQYF
TRBD2,TRBJ2-1,TRBV29-1,-,TGCAGCGTTGAATGGGGGCGGTTTAGCGGGAACCGGGAGCAGTTCTTC,CSVEWGRFSGNREQFF
-,TRBJ1-1,TRBV5-1,-,TGCGCCAGCAGCTTGGAAGGAGGCACTGAAGCTTTCTTT,CASSLEGGTEAFF
-,TRBJ2-7,TRBV3-1/TRBV3-2,-,TGTGCCAGCAGCCAACTGAGTAGTGAGCAGTACTTC,CASSQLSSEQYF
-,TRBJ1-2,TRBV2,-,TGTGCCAGCAGTGCTTCGCATGGCAGAGGTGGCTACACCTTC,CASSASHGRGGYTF
-,TRBJ1-3,TRBV11-2,-,TGTGCCAGCAGCCCCCAGGGCGTGGAAACTGGAAACACCATATATTTT,CASSPQGVETGNTIYF
-,TRBJ2-4,TRBV5-1,-,TGCGCCAGCAGCTCAGGGGAGGGGGTACGCAAAAACATTCAGTACTTC,CASSSGEGVRKNIQYF
-,TRBJ2-7,TRBV9,-,TGTGCCAGCAGCCCCGGGGGGCAGTTCTCCTACGAGCAGTACTTC,CASSPGGQFSYEQYF
TRBD1,TRBJ1-2,TRBV18,-,TGTGCCAGCTCAACCGGACAGGCAAATAACTATGGCTACACCTTC,CASSTGQANNYGYTF
-,TRBJ2-2,TRBV7-3,once,TGTGCCAGCAGCCCGCGGACATCGGGCACCGGGGAGCTGTTTTTT,CASSPRTSGTGELFF
TRBD1,TRBJ1-2,TRBV6-4,-,TGTGCCAGCAGTTCCGGGACAGGGGCACACTATGGCTACACCTTC,CASSSGTGAHYGYTF
TRBD1,TRBJ2-1,TRBV28,-,TGTGCCAGCAGTTACCGGGACAGGGACCTCAATGAGCAGTTCTTC,CASSYRDRDLNEQFF
TRBD1,TRBJ2-1,TRBV2,-,TGTGCCAGCAGTGATCTGGGACAGGGGTTCAATGAGCAGTTCTTC,CASSDLGQGFNEQFF
TRBD1,TRBJ2-7,TRBV29-1,few,TGCAGCGTTGAAGGAGAGGTGGACAGGGTCTACGAGCAGTACTTC,CSVEGEVDRVYEQYF
-,TRBJ1-1,TRBV9,-,TGTGCCAGCAGCGTAGAGATAACTCAGGGCCCTGAAGCTTTCTTT,CASSVEITQGPEAFF
-,TRBJ2-3,TRBV7-9,-,TGTGCCAGCAGCCCCTCTTCAGATACGCAGTATTTT,CASSPSSDTQYF
-,TRBJ1-4,TRBV29-1,-,TGCAGCGCTGTTGGGAGTGCTACTAATGAAAAACTGTTTTTT,CSAVGSATNEKLFF
-,TRBJ2-3,TRBV19,-,TGTGCCAGTATGCCCCTAGGCAGCACAGATACGCAGTATTTT,CASMPLGSTDTQYF
TRBD1,TRBJ2-7,TRBV18,few,TGTGCCAGCTCCACAGGGGGCTACGAGCAGTACTTC,CASSTGGYEQYF
-,TRBJ2-2,TRBV6-5,-,TGTGCCAGCAGTTACCCTCCCGGGGAGCTGTTTTTT,CASSYPPGELFF
TRBD2,TRBJ2-5,TRBV5-1,-,TGCGCCAGCAGCTTGCTCCTAGCGGGAGGAAGAGAGACCCAGTACTTC,CASSLLLAGGRETQYF
TRBD2,TRBJ2-2,TRBV28,-,TGTGCCAGCAGTTTGGTTACTGCTGGACTAGCGGCCATCCCTACCGGGGAGCTGTTTTTT,CASSLVTAGLAAIPTGELFF
TRBD1,TRBJ1-1,TRBV5-4,-,TGTGCCAGCAGCTTGGTAGACAGGGGTTTAGCTTTCTTT,CASSLVDRGLAFF
TRBD2,TRBJ2-7,TRBV28,-,TGTGCCAGCAGTTTGGTAGGACTAGCGTTACATAACTACGAGCAGTACTTC,CASSLVGLALHNYEQYF
TRBD1,TRBJ2-5,TRBV30,once,TGTGCCTGCGTGACAGGGGTGAAAAAGACCCAGTACTTC,CACVTGVKKTQYF
-,TRBJ2-7,TRBV2,-,TGTGCCAGTAACCCCAGCGGTCCCTCCTACGAGCAGTACTTC,CASNPSGPSYEQYF
-,TRBJ2-7,TRBV14,-,TGTGCCAGCAGCCATTTCGGGGGGCGAGAGCAGTACTTC,CASSHFGGREQYF
TRBD2,TRBJ2-7,TRBV27,-,TGTGCCAGCAGGACTAGCGGGGCCGATTCCTACGAGCAGTACTTC,CASRTSGADSYEQYF
TRBD1,TRBJ2-5,TRBV19,once,TGTGCCAGTAGTCCCGCCGGGACAGGGATTTTGGAGACCCAGTACTTC,CASSPAGTGILETQYF
-,TRBJ1-3,TRBV28,-,TGTGCCAGCAGTTTAAGTCCAGGGTTTGGAAACACCATATATTTT,CASSLSPGFGNTIYF
-,TRBJ2-5,TRBV28,-,TGTGCCAGCAGACAAGGAGCAGTGGAGACCCAGTACTTC,CASRQGAVETQYF
-,TRBJ1-2,TRBV13,-,TGTGCCAGCAGCTTAGGCGCGGGGGAGTGGGCTGGCTACACCTTC,CASSLGAGEWAGYTF
-,TRBJ1-5,TRBV28,-,TGTGCCAGCAGTTTACCCGACAGCCCAAATCAGCCCCAGCATTTT,CASSLPDSPNQPQHF
-,TRBJ2-5,TRBV6-1,-,TGTGCCAGCAGTGAATTGCTGCGGGAGACCCAGTACTTC,CASSELLRETQYF